The sequence of this T cell receptor beta chain was determined in a study of metastatic and nonmetastatic thyroid tumors. Study-level findings and limits: Malignant tumors reportedly showed significantly higher TCR beta diversity than benign nodules in both blood and tumor.

Prior to thyroid surgery, none of the patients had received any treatment. TCRdb re-processed the PCR reads through MiXCR. Of 30,000 to 45,000 clones listed, less than 25% were seen once; the top ten hold around 16%. This clone has at least ten counts. Its antigen is unidentified. The clonotype was recovered from a female donor with papillary thyroid cancer or a benign thyroid nodule (not recorded which). Some clones in this sample may be carry-over from other donors' samples. Input material: blood.

In nucleotides, the CDR3 is TGTGCCAGCAGCCGCCCTCCCAATGAGCAGTTCTTC. Amino acids: CASSRPPNEQFF. This rearrangement joins TRBV12-3 or TRBV12-4 to TRBJ2-1; D is unresolved. The CDR3 length is 12 residues. Trimming shortened V by 6 bases and J by 6 bases, and 9 bases separated the two germline ends.